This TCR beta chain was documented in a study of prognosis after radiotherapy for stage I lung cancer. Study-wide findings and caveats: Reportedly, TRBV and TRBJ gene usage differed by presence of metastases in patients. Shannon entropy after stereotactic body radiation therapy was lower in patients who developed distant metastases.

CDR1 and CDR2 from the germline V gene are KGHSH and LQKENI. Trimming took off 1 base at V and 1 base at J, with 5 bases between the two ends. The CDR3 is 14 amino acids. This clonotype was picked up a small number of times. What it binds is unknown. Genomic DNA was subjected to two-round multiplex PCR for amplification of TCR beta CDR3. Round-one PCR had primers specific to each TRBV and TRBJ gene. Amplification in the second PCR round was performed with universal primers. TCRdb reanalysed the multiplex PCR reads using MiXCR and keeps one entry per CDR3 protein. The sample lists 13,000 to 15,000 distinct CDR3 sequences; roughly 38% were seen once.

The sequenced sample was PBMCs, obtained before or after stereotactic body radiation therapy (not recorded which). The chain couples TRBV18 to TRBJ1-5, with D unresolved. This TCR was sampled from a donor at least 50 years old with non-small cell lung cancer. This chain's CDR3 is CASSPQGSNQPQHF. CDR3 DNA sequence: TGTGCCAGCTCACCACAGGGAAGCAATCAGCCCCAGCATTTT.